A selection of T cell receptor beta chains follows, all from one sample in a study of OX40 agonist ivuxolimab in advanced cancers. TCRdb's copy holds only in-frame clones and misses some; the assay was immunoSEQ multiplex PCR. The data show about 76,000 clones, about 89% seen once. This specimen was CD4+ or CD8+ T cells sorted from blood, taken in a trial of the OX40 agonist ivuxolimab. The receptors derive from an adult with an advanced solid tumor such as melanoma, head and neck, liver or kidney cancer. Both conserved end residues are part of each CDR3. Fields, in order: J gene, clone size, V gene, D gene, CDR3 DNA, CDR3 protein. The D gene is left open where the match is weak. Rows give clone size only sometimes, using once, few, many, or a class for an expanded clone.

j_gene: TRBJ1-4; abundance: .; v_gene: TRBV7-9; d_gene: .; CDR3nt: TGTGCCAGCAGCCTGCCCGGGACGGTTAATGAAAAACTGTTTTTT; CDR3aa: CASSLPGTVNEKLFF
j_gene: TRBJ2-2; abundance: once; v_gene: TRBV5-1; d_gene: .; CDR3nt: TGCGCCAGCGGGCCCACCACCGGGGAGCTGTTTTTT; CDR3aa: CASGPTTGELFF
j_gene: TRBJ2-1; abundance: .; v_gene: TRBV19; d_gene: .; CDR3nt: TGTGCCAGTAGTATTAAGAGCGATGAGCAGTTCTTC; CDR3aa: CASSIKSDEQFF
j_gene: TRBJ2-1; abundance: few; v_gene: TRBV4-1; d_gene: .; CDR3nt: TGCGCCAGCAGCCAAGAGTCCCGGGGCGAGCAGTTCTTC; CDR3aa: CASSQESRGEQFF
j_gene: TRBJ2-3; abundance: .; v_gene: TRBV4-1; d_gene: .; CDR3nt: TGCGCCAGCAGCCGGCAGGCCCTGGATACGCAGTATTTT; CDR3aa: CASSRQALDTQYF
j_gene: TRBJ2-3; abundance: .; v_gene: TRBV5-6; d_gene: TRBD2; CDR3nt: TGTGCCAGCAGCACCGGGACTAGTGGCACAGATACGCAGTATTTT; CDR3aa: CASSTGTSGTDTQYF
j_gene: TRBJ2-3; abundance: .; v_gene: TRBV6-5; d_gene: TRBD1; CDR3nt: TGTGCCAGCAGCCCGACAGGGATTATCACAGATACGCAGTATTTT; CDR3aa: CASSPTGIITDTQYF
j_gene: TRBJ1-3; abundance: .; v_gene: TRBV28; d_gene: .; CDR3nt: TGTGCCAGCAGTCCCCCCCCTCCTGGAAACACCATATATTTT; CDR3aa: CASSPPPPGNTIYF
j_gene: TRBJ2-1; abundance: .; v_gene: TRBV7-3; d_gene: TRBD1; CDR3nt: TGTGCCAGCAGCTCCCCCGGGACAGGGTCTCATGAGCAGTTCTTC; CDR3aa: CASSSPGTGSHEQFF
j_gene: TRBJ1-1; abundance: .; v_gene: TRBV7-9; d_gene: .; CDR3nt: TGTGCCAGCAGCACGATGACACGGTCGGCCACTGAAGCTTTCTTT; CDR3aa: CASSTMTRSATEAFF
j_gene: TRBJ2-7; abundance: .; v_gene: TRBV7-9; d_gene: .; CDR3nt: TGTGCCAGCAGCTCCACGGTAGGGTTGTACGAGCAGTACTTC; CDR3aa: CASSSTVGLYEQYF
j_gene: TRBJ2-2; abundance: .; v_gene: TRBV6-5; d_gene: TRBD2; CDR3nt: TGTGCCAGCAGTCCCGGGAGGTGGGACACCGGGGAGCTGTTTTTT; CDR3aa: CASSPGRWDTGELFF
j_gene: TRBJ1-2; abundance: few; v_gene: TRBV10-2; d_gene: .; CDR3nt: TGCGCCAGCAGTGAGCTCGACTCAAACTATGGCTACACCTTC; CDR3aa: CASSELDSNYGYTF
j_gene: TRBJ2-7; abundance: once; v_gene: TRBV4-1; d_gene: .; CDR3nt: TGCGCCAGCAGCCAAGCTGGGTACGAGCAGTACTTC; CDR3aa: CASSQAGYEQYF
j_gene: TRBJ2-2; abundance: few; v_gene: TRBV9; d_gene: TRBD2; CDR3nt: TGTGCCAGCAGCCAAACCGGGACTAGCGGGACCCACACCGGGGAGCTGTTTTTT; CDR3aa: CASSQTGTSGTHTGELFF
j_gene: TRBJ2-3; abundance: .; v_gene: TRBV9; d_gene: TRBD2; CDR3nt: TGTGCCAGCAGCGTAGAGGAACTAGCGGGACCGGCAGATACGCAGTATTTT; CDR3aa: CASSVEELAGPADTQYF
j_gene: TRBJ2-7; abundance: .; v_gene: TRBV6-5; d_gene: .; CDR3nt: TGTGCCAGCAGTTACTCCGCCGGGGTGAGGTCCTACGAGCAGTACTTC; CDR3aa: CASSYSAGVRSYEQYF
j_gene: TRBJ2-7; abundance: .; v_gene: TRBV7-9; d_gene: TRBD2; CDR3nt: TGTGCCAGCAGCTTAGCAGCTAGCGGGAGCGTTGGCTCACCCTACGAGCAGTACTTC; CDR3aa: CASSLAASGSVGSPYEQYF
j_gene: TRBJ1-2; abundance: .; v_gene: TRBV11-2; d_gene: .; CDR3nt: TGTGCCAGCAGCTTAGATCAGGGCTGGAATGGCTACACCTTC; CDR3aa: CASSLDQGWNGYTF
j_gene: TRBJ1-4; abundance: .; v_gene: TRBV7-9; d_gene: .; CDR3nt: TGTGCCAGCAGCTCAAACTCCCCGTCTATTGAAAAACTGTTTTTT; CDR3aa: CASSSNSPSIEKLFF
j_gene: TRBJ1-5; abundance: .; v_gene: TRBV28; d_gene: .; CDR3nt: TGTGCCAGCAGTTTGGGGGATTCTAATCAGCCCCAGCATTTT; CDR3aa: CASSLGDSNQPQHF
j_gene: TRBJ1-5; abundance: .; v_gene: TRBV19; d_gene: .; CDR3nt: TGTGCCAGTAGTATAGATTTGGGAGTTGGACAGCCCCAGCATTTT; CDR3aa: CASSIDLGVGQPQHF
j_gene: TRBJ1-1; abundance: .; v_gene: TRBV27; d_gene: TRBD1; CDR3nt: TGTGCCAGCAGTCTAGACAGGGAGGCTGAAGCTTTCTTT; CDR3aa: CASSLDREAEAFF
j_gene: TRBJ2-2; abundance: .; v_gene: TRBV5-1; d_gene: TRBD1; CDR3nt: TGCGCCAGCAGCCGGGGACAGGGGACTAACACCGGGGAGCTGTTTTTT; CDR3aa: CASSRGQGTNTGELFF
j_gene: TRBJ2-3; abundance: .; v_gene: TRBV4-1; d_gene: .; CDR3nt: TGCGCCAGCAGCCGACCGGGACGGAACACAGATACGCAGTATTTT; CDR3aa: CASSRPGRNTDTQYF
j_gene: TRBJ2-7; abundance: .; v_gene: TRBV12-5; d_gene: .; CDR3nt: TGTGCTAGTGGTTTGATAACCGGGACCGCGGGTGTCGAGCAGTACTTC; CDR3aa: CASGLITGTAGVEQYF
j_gene: TRBJ2-7; abundance: few; v_gene: TRBV29-1; d_gene: .; CDR3nt: TGCAGCGTAAGGGAGGGGGCCAATTACGAGCAGTACTTC; CDR3aa: CSVREGANYEQYF
j_gene: TRBJ2-1; abundance: .; v_gene: TRBV27; d_gene: TRBD2; CDR3nt: TGTGCCAGCAGTGACTGGGACGCTTCCACCGGGACTACGATCTTC; CDR3aa: CASSDWDASTGTTIF
j_gene: TRBJ2-1; abundance: .; v_gene: TRBV10-3; d_gene: .; CDR3nt: TGTGCCATCAGTGACCCCCGGTCTAGCTCCTACAATGAGCAGTTCTTC; CDR3aa: CAISDPRSSSYNEQFF
j_gene: TRBJ1-2; abundance: .; v_gene: TRBV4-1; d_gene: .; CDR3nt: TGCGCCAGCAGCCAAGCGGGGGTGACAGCTAACTATGGCTACACCTTC; CDR3aa: CASSQAGVTANYGYTF
j_gene: TRBJ1-2; abundance: once; v_gene: TRBV5-1; d_gene: .; CDR3nt: TGCGCCAGCAGCTCGGAACCATTGGTATCGACCGGACATGGCTACACCTTC; CDR3aa: CASSSEPLVSTGHGYTF
j_gene: TRBJ2-1; abundance: .; v_gene: TRBV7-3; d_gene: .; CDR3nt: TGTGCCAGCAGCTCAACAGCTACCAGCTCCTACAATGAGCAGTTCTTC; CDR3aa: CASSSTATSSYNEQFF
j_gene: TRBJ2-1; abundance: once; v_gene: TRBV18; d_gene: TRBD2; CDR3nt: TGTGCCAGCTCACAGGGACTAGGAGGTGATGAGCAGTTCTTC; CDR3aa: CASSQGLGGDEQFF
j_gene: TRBJ1-1; abundance: few; v_gene: TRBV29-1; d_gene: .; CDR3nt: TGCAGCGTTGAAGTCTGGGCGGAAGCTTTCTTT; CDR3aa: CSVEVWAEAFF
j_gene: TRBJ2-3; abundance: once; v_gene: TRBV15; d_gene: .; CDR3nt: TGTGCCACCAGCAGAGGGGAAGATACAGATACGCAGTATTTT; CDR3aa: CATSRGEDTDTQYF
j_gene: TRBJ2-5; abundance: .; v_gene: TRBV18; d_gene: TRBD1; CDR3nt: TGTGCCAGCTCACCGACAGGGGTCAGAGAGACCCAGTACTTC; CDR3aa: CASSPTGVRETQYF
j_gene: TRBJ1-3; abundance: once; v_gene: TRBV5-8; d_gene: .; CDR3nt: TGTGCCAGCAGCTTACCAGGGACTGGAAACACCATATATTTT; CDR3aa: CASSLPGTGNTIYF
j_gene: TRBJ2-7; abundance: .; v_gene: TRBV18; d_gene: .; CDR3nt: TGTGCCAGCTCACCCGACAGCCACCTGAGCTCCTACGAGCAGTACTTC; CDR3aa: CASSPDSHLSSYEQYF
j_gene: TRBJ2-3; abundance: .; v_gene: TRBV6-6; d_gene: .; CDR3nt: TGTGCCAGCAGTTACTTAGGGAAGATTGGTACGCAGTATTTT; CDR3aa: CASSYLGKIGTQYF
j_gene: TRBJ2-3; abundance: .; v_gene: TRBV9; d_gene: TRBD2; CDR3nt: TGTGCCAGCAGCGTAGGGGCTAGCGGCACCACAGATACGCAGTATTTT; CDR3aa: CASSVGASGTTDTQYF
j_gene: TRBJ2-7; abundance: .; v_gene: TRBV14; d_gene: TRBD2; CDR3nt: TGTGCCAGCAGCCAAGATCTAAGTTGGGGGACTAGCGGGAGGACGCGAGCAGCCGAGCAGTACTTC; CDR3aa: CASSQDLSWGTSGRTRAAEQYF
j_gene: TRBJ1-2; abundance: few; v_gene: TRBV7-2; d_gene: TRBD1; CDR3nt: TGTGCCAGCAGCATCGGCGGACAGGGTGTCGTCGACACCTTC; CDR3aa: CASSIGGQGVVDTF